The 6 T cell receptor beta chains below were found in one sample sequenced in a study of blood T cell repertoires in COVID-19. Clones were read by immunoSEQ multiplex PCR, and TCRdb kept only the in-frame ones, dropping some. Of 150,000 to 200,000 clones listed, around 80% are singletons. Sequencing input: PBMCs or T cells enriched from blood (not recorded which). The receptors here all came from a woman between 45 and 65 years old who had recovered from COVID-19.

The chain employs TRBV20-1 and TRBJ2-5, with D unresolved. Trimming shortened V by 8 bases and J by 2 bases, and 9 bases separated the two germline ends. CDR3 size: 11 residues. Germline loops: CDR1 DFQATT, CDR2 SNEGSKA (reference sequence). As DNA, the CDR3 is TGCAGTTCTCGGGTTCAAGAGACCCAGTACTTC. This sequence encodes CSSRVQETQYF.

The V and J genes are TRBV29-1 and TRBJ1-1; TRBD1 aligns across 10 bases. Germline V CDR1 and CDR2: SQVTM, ANQGSEA. The CDR3 contains 14 residues. J was trimmed by 6 bases and V by 4 bases; bases with no gene match: 8. The CDR3 DNA is TGCAGCGTTGCGACAGGGGGCGGGGTTGCTGAAGCTTTCTTT. Its translation is CSVATGGGVAEAFF.

The chain is built from TRBV5-4 and TRBJ2-3; 7 bases are a match to TRBD2. The CDR3 has 16 amino acids. Germline lookup yields CDR1 SGHNT and CDR2 YYREEE (reference sequence). V was pared by 4 bases and J by 1 base, with 9 bases of the junction left unmatched. The chain's CDR3 is CASSQGAGVRTDTQYF. The CDR3 nucleotides are TGTGCCAGCAGCCAAGGTGCGGGAGTTCGCACAGATACGCAGTATTTT.

In this sample, this clone turned up once. The V call is TRBV19, the J call TRBJ2-3, with D possibly being TRBD2 (6 bases). CDR3 size: 15 residues. Trimming took 4 bases from V and 0 from J, leaving 11 bases between them. Germline CDR1 reads LNHDA; CDR2 reads SQIVND (reference sequence). CDR3 coding DNA: TGTGCCAGTAGTAATTACGGGGGAAGCACAGATACGCAGTATTTT. It specifies CASSNYGGSTDTQYF. Combining the CDR3 with reference TRBV19 and TRBJ2-3 gives the whole variable domain DGGITQSPKYLFRKEGQNVTLSCEQNLNHDAMYWYRQDPGQGLRLIYYSQIVNDFQKGDIAEGYSVSREKKESFPLTVTSAQKNPTAFYLCASSNYGGSTDTQYFGPGTRLTVL.

V gene TRBV2 combines with J gene TRBJ1-3; D is possibly TRBD1 (6 bases). CDR3 length: 15 amino acids. Germline V gene sequence: CDR1 SNHLY, CDR2 FYNNEI. Trimming left V 6 bases short and J 2 bases short, with 14 bases between. The CDR3 DNA reads TGTGCCAGCAGCCCAAGGGAGGGGGCTGGAAACACCATATATTTT. Amino acid sequence: CASSPREGAGNTIYF. The entire variable domain, with the rest obtained from reference TRBV2 and TRBJ1-3, is as follows: EPEVTQTPSHQVTQMGQEVILRCVPISNHLYFYWYRQILGQKVEFLVSFYNNEISEKSEIFDDQFSVERPDGSNFTLKIRSTKLEDSAMYFCASSPREGAGNTIYFGEGSWLTVV.

The V and J genes are TRBV7-8 and TRBJ2-5, with 8 bases fitting TRBD2. Germline CDR1 is SGHVS and CDR2 is FQNEAQ. The trim removed 5 bases at V and 1 base at J, leaving 9 bases unmatched. This CDR3 has 16 residues. The CDR3 is CASSPLAARTQETQYF. In DNA, the CDR3 is TGTGCCAGCAGCCCACTAGCGGCTAGAACCCAAGAGACCCAGTACTTC.